The text below deals with one TCR beta chain. Its matching antigen is unknown. The sample belongs to a study of CD8+CD57+ T cells in acquired aplastic anemia. Overall study: When averaged, DNA from sorted CD4+ and CD8+ cells came to about 2.9 ug.

Broader study findings: Patients versus controls showed no significant CD8+ Simpson's diversity difference. Sharing between patients and controls was observed for twenty-nine CD8+ CDR3 sequences.

Germline loops: CDR1 SGHVS, CDR2 FNYEAQ. Trimming shortened V by 5 bases and J by 2 bases, and 11 bases separated the two germline ends. The CDR3 runs to 14 residues. Genomic DNA constituted the template upon which TCR beta VDJ and CDR3 profiling was performed. TCRdb re-analysed the reads in MiXCR, keeping a single row per CDR3 protein. The table records under 250,000 distinct CDR3 sequences, 65% of them present only once. Patients included in sequencing had previously demonstrated CD8+CD57+ cell expansion by flow cytometry. At the time of blood sampling, patients had not yet received any therapy. The sequenced sample was sorted CD4+, CD8+, or CD8+CD57+ T cells (not recorded which) from PBMCs. This clonotype originated in a human donor with aplastic anemia. V is TRBV7-6 and J is TRBJ2-3; D remains ambiguous. The CDR3 loop is CASSPDAYTDTQYF. The CDR3 nucleotides read TGTGCCAGCAGCCCCGACGCCTACACAGATACGCAGTATTTT.